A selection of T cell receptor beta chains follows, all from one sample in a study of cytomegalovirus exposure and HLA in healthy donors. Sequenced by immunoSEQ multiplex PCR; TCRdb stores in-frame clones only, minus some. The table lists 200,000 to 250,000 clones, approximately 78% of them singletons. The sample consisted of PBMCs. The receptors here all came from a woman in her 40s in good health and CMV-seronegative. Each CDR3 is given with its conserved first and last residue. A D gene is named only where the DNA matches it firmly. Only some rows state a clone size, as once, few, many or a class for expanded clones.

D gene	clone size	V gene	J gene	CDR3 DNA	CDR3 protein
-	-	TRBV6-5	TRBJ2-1	TGTGCCAGCAGTGATTCCGGGACACATGAGCAGTTCTTC	CASSDSGTHEQFF
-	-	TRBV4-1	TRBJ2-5	TGCGCCAGCAGCCAAGGGGGAGGAGGAGAGACCCAGTACTTC	CASSQGGGGETQYF
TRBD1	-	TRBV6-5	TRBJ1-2	TGTGCCAGCAGCTATGCCGGGACAGGGAGCGGCTACACCTTC	CASSYAGTGSGYTF
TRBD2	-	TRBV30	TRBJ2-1	TGTGCCTGGAGTGAGGGGGTCGGCGGGAGGTCCTACAATGAGCAGTTCTTC	CAWSEGVGGRSYNEQFF
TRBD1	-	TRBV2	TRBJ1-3	TGTGCCAGCAGTGTACAGGGGACGGGTGGAAACACCATATATTTT	CASSVQGTGGNTIYF
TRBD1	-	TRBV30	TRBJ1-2	TGTGCCTGGAGTCTCACAGGGGGCGGGTATGGCTACACCTTC	CAWSLTGGGYGYTF
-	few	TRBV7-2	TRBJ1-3	TGTGCCAGCAGCTTACAGGGGTCTGGAAACACCATATATTTT	CASSLQGSGNTIYF
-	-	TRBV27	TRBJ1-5	TGTGCCAGCGCCAAGCGAGAGACTCAGCCCCAGCATTTT	CASAKRETQPQHF
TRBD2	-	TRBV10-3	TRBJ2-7	TGTGCCACCAGTGACCTAGCGGGAGAGGGGTACGAGCAGTACTTC	CATSDLAGEGYEQYF
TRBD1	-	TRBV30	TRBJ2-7	TGTGCCTGGAGTGTAGGGGGACAGACCTACGAGCAGTACTTC	CAWSVGGQTYEQYF
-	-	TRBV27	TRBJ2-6	TGTGCCAGCACCAAAGGGGCCTCTGGGGCCAACGTCCTGACTTTC	CASTKGASGANVLTF
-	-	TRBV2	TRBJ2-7	TGTGCCAGCAGGAGGGCAGTCTACGAGCAGTACTTC	CASRRAVYEQYF
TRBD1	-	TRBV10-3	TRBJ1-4	TGTGCCATCAGTGAGTCGGCCCTACAGGGGGCCTACGACGAAAAACTGTTTTTT	CAISESALQGAYDEKLFF
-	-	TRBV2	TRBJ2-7	TGTGCCAGCAATTGGGACTTCCGCTCCTGCGAGCAGTACTTC	CASNWDFRSCEQYF
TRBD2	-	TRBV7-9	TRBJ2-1	TGTTCCAGCAGTCACACCCCTAGCGGGAGGATCGGCGAGCAGTTCTTC	CSSSHTPSGRIGEQFF
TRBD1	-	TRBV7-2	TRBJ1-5	TGTGCCAGCAGCGCGACAGGGATGGGCAATCAGCCCCAGCATTTT	CASSATGMGNQPQHF
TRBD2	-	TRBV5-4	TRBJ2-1	TGTGCCAGCAGCGTGGGACTAGCGGAAATCAATGAGCAGTTCTTC	CASSVGLAEINEQFF
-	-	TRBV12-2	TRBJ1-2	TGTGCAAGTCGTTTTGACAGGGTTTCTGGCTACACCTTC	CASRFDRVSGYTF
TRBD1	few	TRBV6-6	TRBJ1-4	TGTGCCACGACAGGGGGATTAGAAAAACTGTTTTTT	CATTGGLEKLFF
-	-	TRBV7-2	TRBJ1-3	TGTGCCAGCAGCTTTGACAGGCCGGGAAACACCATATATTTT	CASSFDRPGNTIYF
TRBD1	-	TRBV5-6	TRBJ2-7	TGTGCCAGCAGCTACCGGACAGGGACCTACGAGCAGTACTTC	CASSYRTGTYEQYF
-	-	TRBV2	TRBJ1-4	TGTGCCAGCAGGTCAGGGTCAACTAATGAAAAACTGTTTTTT	CASRSGSTNEKLFF
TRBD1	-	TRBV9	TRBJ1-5	TGTGCCAGCAGCGCCGGGACAGGGGATAGCAATCAGCCCCAGCATTTT	CASSAGTGDSNQPQHF
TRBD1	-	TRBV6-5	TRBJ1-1	TGTGCCAGCAGTCGGATGGACAGGAGTGAAGCTTTCTTT	CASSRMDRSEAFF
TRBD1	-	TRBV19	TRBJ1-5	TGTGCCAGTAGCACGGACAGGGGGCGTTCGAATCAGCCCCAGCATTTT	CASSTDRGRSNQPQHF
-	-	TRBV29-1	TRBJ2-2	TGCAGCGTTGTACTCTACGCCGGGGAGCTGTTTTTT	CSVVLYAGELFF
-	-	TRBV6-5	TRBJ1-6	TGTGCCAGCAGTTACGCCCGAATTGGGGCCAATTCACCCCTCCACTTT	CASSYARIGANSPLHF
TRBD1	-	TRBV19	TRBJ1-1	TGTGCCAGTAGGTGGACAGGGGGTGTCACTGAAGCTTTCTTT	CASRWTGGVTEAFF
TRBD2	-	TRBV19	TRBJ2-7	TGTGCCAGTAGCAATCGGTTTTCTAGCGGGACGGGGGAGCAGTACTTC	CASSNRFSSGTGEQYF
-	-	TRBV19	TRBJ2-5	TGTGCCAGTAGTATTGGTTTTTTAGGGGTTCGAGAGACCCAGTACTTC	CASSIGFLGVRETQYF
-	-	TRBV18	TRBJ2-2	TGTGCCAGCTCACCATCCATACTAATAGGGGAGCTGTTTTTT	CASSPSILIGELFF
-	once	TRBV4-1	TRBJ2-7	TGCGCCAGCAGCAGCGTAGAGGGAGCTGTCTACGAGCAGTACTTC	CASSSVEGAVYEQYF
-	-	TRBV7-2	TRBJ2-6	TGTGCCAGCAGACTAGGATTGGCAGCAGGGGCCAACGTCCTGACTTTC	CASRLGLAAGANVLTF
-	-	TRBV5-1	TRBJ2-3	TGCGCCAGCAGCCCCTTGGAGGCGCGCTTAGATACGCAGTATTTT	CASSPLEARLDTQYF
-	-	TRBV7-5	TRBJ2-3	TGTGTCAGAAGCTTAGTGGGGGCGCGGGTCAGGCATACGCAGTATTTT	CVRSLVGARVRHTQYF
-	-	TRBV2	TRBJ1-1	TGTGCCAGCAGATCGGACATGAACACTGAAGCTTTCTTT	CASRSDMNTEAFF
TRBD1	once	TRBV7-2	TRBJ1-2	TGTGCCAGCAGCTTAGGTGGGACAGATTATGGCTACACCTTC	CASSLGGTDYGYTF
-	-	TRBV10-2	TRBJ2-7	TGCGCCAGCACTGGACAGTTGGCCTACGAGCAGTACTTC	CASTGQLAYEQYF
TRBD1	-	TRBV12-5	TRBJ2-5	TGTGCTAGTGGCCGGACAGGGAAAGAGACCCAGTACTTC	CASGRTGKETQYF
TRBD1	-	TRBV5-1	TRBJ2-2	TGCGCCAGCAGCTTGACGCAGGGGGTCGGAGGGGAGCTGTTTTTT	CASSLTQGVGGELFF
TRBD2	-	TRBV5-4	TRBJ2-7	TGTGCCAGCAGCTGGGGCGGGAGCGGGAACGAGCAGTACTTC	CASSWGGSGNEQYF
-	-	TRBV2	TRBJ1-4	TGTGCCAGCAGTGGTTTCTTAGGGGCAACTAATGAAAAACTGTTTTTT	CASSGFLGATNEKLFF
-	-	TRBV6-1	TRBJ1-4	TGTGCCAGTCAACCTAGGCCCACAGAAAAACTGTTTTTT	CASQPRPTEKLFF
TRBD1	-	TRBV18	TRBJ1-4	TGTGCCAGCTCACGGGACGCCGGGACAGCTGAAAAACTGTTTTTT	CASSRDAGTAEKLFF
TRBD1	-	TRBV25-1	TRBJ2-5	TGTGCCAGCAGTGAATCCCAGGGGGCGGGGGAGACCCAGTACTTC	CASSESQGAGETQYF
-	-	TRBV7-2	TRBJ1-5	TGTGCCAGCAGCACTTGGAGGGAAGGACAGCCCCAGCATTTT	CASSTWREGQPQHF
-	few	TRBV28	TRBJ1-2	TGTGCCAGCGTTCGGGGGGCAGGCTATGGCTACACCTTC	CASVRGAGYGYTF
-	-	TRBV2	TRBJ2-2	TGTGCCAGCAGTGTCCCGGGCGGGCGACGCACCGGGGAGCTGTTTTTT	CASSVPGGRRTGELFF
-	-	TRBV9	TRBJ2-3	TGTGCCAGCAGCGTCGAAGAGGTAGGCACAGATACGCAGTATTTT	CASSVEEVGTDTQYF
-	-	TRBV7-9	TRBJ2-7	TGTGCCAGGAGACTAGGGTGGAGGACTCTGGGCGAGCAGTACTTC	CARRLGWRTLGEQYF
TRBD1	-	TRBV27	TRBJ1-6	TGTGCCAGCAGTCTCACAGGGGTCGGGAATTCACCCCTCCACTTT	CASSLTGVGNSPLHF
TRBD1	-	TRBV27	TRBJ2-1	TGTGCCAGCAGTCCAACCTCCGGGACAGCCTACAATGAGCAGTTCTTC	CASSPTSGTAYNEQFF
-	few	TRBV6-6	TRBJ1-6	TGTGCCAGCACCGACTCCCCTCCGGTCCTCCACTTT	CASTDSPPVLHF
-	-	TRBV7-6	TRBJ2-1	TGTGCCAGCAGTCCCCTTGGGCCGATTGAGCAGTTCTTC	CASSPLGPIEQFF